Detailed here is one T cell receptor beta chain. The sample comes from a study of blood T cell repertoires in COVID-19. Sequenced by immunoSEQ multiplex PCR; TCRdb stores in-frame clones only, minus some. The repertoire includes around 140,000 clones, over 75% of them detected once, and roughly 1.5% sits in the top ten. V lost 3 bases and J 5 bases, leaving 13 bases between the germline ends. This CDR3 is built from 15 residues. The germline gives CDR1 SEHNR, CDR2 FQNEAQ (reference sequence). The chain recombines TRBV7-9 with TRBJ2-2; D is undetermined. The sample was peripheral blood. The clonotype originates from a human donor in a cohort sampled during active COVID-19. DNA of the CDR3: TGTGCCAGCAGCTTCTCAAATGACGGGACCGGGGAGCTGTTTTTT. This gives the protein CASSFSNDGTGELFF.